The sequence of this T cell receptor (beta chain) was determined in a study of blood T cell repertoires in COVID-19. CDR3 length equals 16 residues. The V and J ends lost 0 bases and 0 bases respectively, with 9 bases between them. Germline CDR1 and CDR2: SGHAT and FQNNGV. Profiled with immunoSEQ multiplex PCR; TCRdb holds only in-frame clones, not every one. The sample contains a few hundred thousand clones, approximately 86% of which appear only once. The sequence was obtained from a young woman with acute or convalescent COVID-19. The rearrangement uses TRBV11-2 and TRBJ2-1, with D perhaps TRBD1 (6 bases). The sample consisted of peripheral blood. The CDR3 is CASSLEGDTSYNEQFF. CDR3 nucleotide sequence: TGTGCCAGCAGCTTAGAAGGGGACACCTCCTACAATGAGCAGTTCTTC. The full variable domain, completed using reference TRBV11-2 and TRBJ2-1, is EAGVAQSPRYKIIEKRQSVAFWCNPISGHATLYWYQQILGQGPKLLIQFQNNGVVDDSQLPKDRFSAERLKGVDSTLKIQPAKLEDSAVYLCASSLEGDTSYNEQFFGPGTRLTVL.